This T cell receptor beta chain comes out of a study of T cell changes during pregnancy in multiple sclerosis. Some clones are missing from TCRdb's copy, which holds only in-frame ones; the method was immunoSEQ multiplex PCR. The repertoire consists of 88,000 or so clones, with approximately 90% occurring once and the leading ten covering approximately 1.5%. After removal of 2 bases from V and 3 bases from J, the junction contained 9 bases not matched to a gene. In germline, CDR1 is KGHSH, CDR2 LQKENI. There are 16 residues in the CDR3. The sequence derives from a female donor with multiple sclerosis, enrolled in a pregnancy study. The chain joins TRBV18 to TRBJ1-2, with TRBD1 matching over 7 bases. The sequencing used peripheral blood, collected before pregnancy. The CDR3 region is CASSPITGDGYYGYTF. CDR3 in DNA: TGTGCCAGCTCACCAATAACAGGGGATGGTTACTATGGCTACACCTTC.